The 26 T cell receptor beta chains below all came from one sample that was sequenced in a study of cytomegalovirus exposure and HLA in healthy donors. The PCR ran on 60 Vbeta and 13 Jbeta primers. The protocol was immunoSEQ multiplex PCR, while the TCRdb copy is restricted to in-frame clones and leaves out a portion. The profile shows 84,000 or so clones, less than 65% of them singletons. Sequencing was performed on PBMCs. These receptors were obtained from a woman in her 30s in good health and CMV-seropositive.

This clone was detected a few times. The genes are TRBV7-2 and TRBJ1-2; D uncertain. Germline V gene data show CDR1 as SGHTA and CDR2 as FQGNSA. The CDR3 has 14 amino acids. The V end lost 4 bases, the J end lost 4 bases, and 13 bases lay between the germline ends. The chain's CDR3 is CASSSRSGSYGYTF. In DNA form, the CDR3 reads TGTGCCAGCAGCTCCAGATCAGGAAGCTATGGCTACACCTTC.

This clone was detected only a few times. Other DNA sequences in this sample translate to the same CDR3. This chain connects TRBV4-2 to TRBJ1-4; 8 nucleotides line up with TRBD1. V lost 1 base and J lost 5; bases outside the gene matches: 0. The CDR3 loop spans 14 amino acids. Germline V gene lookup returns CDR1 LGHNA and CDR2 YNFKEQ. The CDR3 sequence is CASSQGTGNEKLFF. The CDR3 nucleotides are TGTGCCAGCAGCCAAGGGACAGGGAATGAAAAACTGTTTTTT.

The rearrangement uses TRBV28 and TRBJ2-7, with a tentative D call TRBD1 (6 bases). Germline V CDR1 and CDR2: MDHEN, SYDVKM. The CDR3 spans 16 residues. V was trimmed by 4 bases and J by 0 bases, leaving 16 bases between them. The CDR3: CASSYHPRDISYEQYF. CDR3 bases: TGTGCCAGCAGTTACCACCCCCGGGACATCTCCTACGAGCAGTACTTC. The variable domain in full, with the rest retrieved from reference TRBV28 and TRBJ2-7, is DVKVTQSSRYLVKRTGEKVFLECVQDMDHENMFWYRQDPGLGLRLIYFSYDVKMKEKGDIPEGYSVSREKKERFSLILESASTNQTSMYLCASSYHPRDISYEQYFGPGTRLTVT.

This chain joins TRBV7-2 and TRBJ1-1; D is unclear. V gave up 5 bases and J gave up 8 bases, with 18 bases separating them. The CDR3 extends over 14 amino acids. Germline assignment: CDR1 SGHTA and CDR2 FQGNSA. CDR3 DNA: TGTGCCAGCAGCCCCGCAGGTGCTGCCGTGGAAGCTTTCTTT. Translation: CASSPAGAAVEAFF.

This clone was observed a handful of times. This chain uses TRBV5-4 with TRBJ2-5, with no clear D. The end of the DNA is better explained by TRBJ2-7, so the J call may be wrong. Germline lookup yields CDR1 SGHNT and CDR2 YYREEE (reference sequence). CDR3 length equals 12 residues. CDR3 loop: CASSLRGSEQYF. The CDR3 bases are TGTGCCAGCAGCTTGCGCGGTAGCGAGCAGTACTTC.

Details on this clone: The junction departs from the called germline gene at one end, perhaps through a read error. The chain is built from TRBV9 and TRBJ1-2, with TRBD1 matching 10 bases. This CDR3 region has 16 residues. Germline lookup yields CDR1 SGDLS and CDR2 YYNGEE. CDR3 coding DNA: TGTGCCAGCAGGACACTCGGGACAGGGGACAACTATGGCTACCCCTTC. Its translation: CASRTLGTGDNYGYPF.

The chain couples TRBV30 to TRBJ2-7, with unresolved D. The V end lost 2 bases, the J end lost 4 bases, and 6 bases lay between the germline ends. Germline loops: CDR1 GTSNPN, CDR2 SVGIG (reference sequence). The CDR3 has 11 residues. CDR3 residues: CAWSLSYEQYF. The CDR3 DNA reads TGTGCCTGGAGTTTGTCTTACGAGCAGTACTTC.

This clone was found once. The chain recombines TRBV7-9 with TRBJ1-2, with TRBD1 as a possible D gene (5 bases). With 0 bases removed from V and 5 bases from J, the gap between germline ends came to 10 bases. Germline CDR1 SEHNR, CDR2 FQNEAQ (reference sequence). This CDR3 contains 14 residues. The DNA of the CDR3 is TGTGCCAGCAGCTTAGCTGGGAGGGGTTATGGCTACACCTTC. Protein: CASSLAGRGYGYTF.

This chain uses TRBV6-6 with TRBJ1-1; D is uncertain. Germline V gene data show CDR1 as MNHNY and CDR2 as SVGAGI (reference sequence). Trimming cost V 6 bases and J 0 bases, with 11 bases left between them. There are 14 residues in the CDR3. CDR3 sequence: CASRNGEMNTEAFF. In DNA form, the CDR3 reads TGTGCCAGCAGAAACGGGGAGATGAACACTGAAGCTTTCTTT.

The chain joins TRBV4-2 to TRBJ2-2; 14 positions agree with TRBD2. This CDR3 region has 19 residues. Germline-derived CDR1 and CDR2 are LGHNA and YNFKEQ. The V segment lost 6 bases and the J segment 3 bases; nucleotides outside the gene matches: 12. DNA for the CDR3: TGTGCCAGCAGACAAATCGGGGGACTAGCGGGGGACTACACCGGGGAGCTGTTTTTT. Translated: CASRQIGGLAGDYTGELFF.

The chain carries TRBV11-3 and TRBJ2-1, with 7 bases that match TRBD2. V dropped 5 bases and J dropped 4; count of bases not matched to a gene: 11. The CDR3 runs to 16 residues. Germline CDR1 is SGHNT and CDR2 is YENEEA. The CDR3: CASSLEGRGEYNEQFF. The CDR3 coding sequence is TGTGCCAGCAGCCTTGAGGGACGGGGGGAATACAATGAGCAGTTCTTC. The full variable domain, its missing parts supplied by reference TRBV11-3 and TRBJ2-1, is EAGVVQSPRYKIIEKKQPVAFWCNPISGHNTLYWYLQNLGQGPELLIRYENEEAVDDSQLPKDRFSAERLKGVDSTLKIQPAELGDSAVYLCASSLEGRGEYNEQFFGPGTRLTVL.

The rearrangement links TRBV5-8 to TRBJ2-5, with a tentative D call TRBD2 (5 bases). With 5 bases removed from V and 4 bases from J, the gap between germline ends came to 9 bases. The CDR3 is made up of 12 amino acids. CDR1 and CDR2 from the germline V gene are SGHTS and YDEGEE. The CDR3 nucleotides read TGTGCCAGCAGGGCTAGCCTAGAGACCCAGTACTTC. It specifies CASRASLETQYF.

In its sample, this clone was seen a few times. The identical CDR3 is also encoded by other nucleotide sequences in the sample. The CDR3 here is CASSEYRGGAYEQYF. The CDR3 nucleotides read TGTGCCAGCAGTGAATATCGCGGGGGGGCCTACGAGCAGTACTTC. The chain couples TRBV2 to TRBJ2-7, with 9 bases matching TRBD2. V lost 2 bases to trimming and J lost 2 bases; unmatched junction nucleotides: 4. This CDR3 region has 15 residues. Germline V gives CDR1 SNHLY, CDR2 FYNNEI.

The chain carries TRBV6-1 and TRBJ1-2; TRBD1 matches at 10 bases. The V segment lost 6 bases and the J segment 8 bases; nucleotides outside the gene matches: 9. The CDR3 is 14 residues long. The germline V gene encodes CDR1 MNHNS and CDR2 SASEGT. The CDR3 nucleotides read TGTGCCAGCAGCGAGCTCCGGGACAGGGGCGGCTACACCTTC. This gives the protein CASSELRDRGGYTF.

This sequence joins TRBV5-1 and TRBJ2-3; maybe TRBD1 (6 bases). The CDR3 spans 16 residues. CDR1 and CDR2 from the germline V gene are SGHRS and YFSETQ. V gave up 4 bases and J gave up 3 bases, with 18 bases separating them. Here the CDR3 reads CASSHNREFRTDTQYF. The CDR3 region has the DNA TGCGCCAGCAGCCACAACAGGGAATTTAGGACAGATACGCAGTATTTT.

This clone showed up just a few times. V and J are TRBV4-2 and TRBJ2-1; TRBD1 might be the D (5 bases). Germline assignment: CDR1 LGHNA and CDR2 YNFKEQ. The CDR3 loop spans 15 amino acids. Trimming left V 0 bases short and J 5 bases short, with 11 bases between. Written as DNA, the CDR3 is TGTGCCAGCAGCCAAGAAGCGACAGTCAACAATGAGCAGTTCTTC. It codes for CASSQEATVNNEQFF.

The chain joins TRBV30 to TRBJ2-5, with a possible D match to TRBD2 (6 bases). Trimming cost V 4 bases and J 2 bases, with 17 bases left between them. The CDR3 totals 15 residues. In germline, CDR1 is GTSNPN, CDR2 SVGIG (reference sequence). This CDR3 reads CAWNSDWGEQETQYF. For the CDR3, the DNA is TGTGCCTGGAACTCGGACTGGGGGGAACAAGAGACCCAGTACTTC.

This rearrangement joins TRBV25-1 to TRBJ1-1; D possibly corresponds to TRBD1 (5 bases). V dropped 8 bases and J dropped 5 bases, with 12 bases sitting between them. Germline assignment: CDR1 MGHDK and CDR2 SYGVNS. The CDR3 has 12 amino acids. The CDR3 DNA reads as TGTGCCAGCGGCTGGGGGGGGACTGAAGCTTTCTTT. Amino acids: CASGWGGTEAFF.

This clone appeared once. The chain recombines TRBV19 with TRBJ2-1, with 8 bases matching TRBD2. Unmatched junction bases numbered 11, after V lost 5 bases and J lost 8 bases. Germline V lookup: CDR1 LNHDA, CDR2 SQIVND (reference sequence). This CDR3 region has 15 residues. The CDR3 region has the DNA TGTGCCAGTAGTGACCCGGGGGGGCTGCGGGATGAGCAGTTCTTC. This translates into CASSDPGGLRDEQFF.

The chain recombines TRBV7-2 with TRBJ1-2, with D unclear. Germline CDR1 and CDR2: SGHTA and FQGNSA. V was shortened by 6 bases and J by 4 bases, with 18 bases between the two germline ends. The CDR3 has 15 amino acids. CDR3 in DNA: TGTGCCAGCAGAGAAGCGGGTGGTAGTGGCTATGGCTACACCTTC. Translation gives CASREAGGSGYGYTF.

The chain joins TRBV11-2 to TRBJ1-6; D gene ambiguous. Per the germline V gene, CDR1 is SGHAT and CDR2 is FQNNGV. The CDR3 consists of 12 residues. Trimming left V 3 bases short and J 10 bases short, with 7 bases between. CDR3 bases: TGTGCCAGCAGCTTCCTAGGCTCACCCCTCCACTTT. Translation: CASSFLGSPLHF.

The sample holds one count of this clone. One end of the junction does not line up with germline, which may come from a read error. This chain uses TRBV2 with TRBJ1-5; tentative D call: TRBD1 (6 bases). This CDR3 is 18 amino acids long. Looked up from germline, CDR1 is SNHLY and CDR2 is FYNNEI. CDR3 residues: CASSRLGTISDSNQPRHF. CDR3 sequence (DNA): TGTGCCAGCAGCCGACTTGGGACAATAAGTGATAGCAATCAGCCCCGGCATTTT. Filled out from reference TRBV2 and TRBJ1-5, the complete variable domain reads EPEVTQTPSHQVTQMGQEVILRCVPISNHLYFYWYRQILGQKVEFLVSFYNNEISEKSEIFDDQFSVERPDGSNFTLKIRSTKLEDSAMYFCASSRLGTISDSNQPRHFGDGTRLSIL.

J is TRBJ1-4 and V is TRBV5-1; the D is unclear. The CDR3 has 13 residues. CDR1 is SGHRS, CDR2 YFSETQ, per germline. Trimming stripped 3 bases from V and 12 bases from J, with 15 bases between. In DNA form, the CDR3 reads TGCGCCAGCAGCTCCGGGGAGGGAACCGAACTGTTTTTT. Its translation is CASSSGEGTELFF. The full variable domain, completed using reference TRBV5-1 and TRBJ1-4, is KAGVTQTPRYLIKTRGQQVTLSCSPISGHRSVSWYQQTPGQGLQFLFEYFSETQRNKGNFPGRFSGRQFSNSRSEMNVSTLELGDSALYLCASSSGEGTELFFGSGTQLSVL.

The rearrangement links TRBV6-4 to TRBJ2-2; no definite D call. This CDR3 has 13 residues. CDR1 is MRHNA, CDR2 SNTAGT, per germline. The germline V and J ends were trimmed by 4 bases and 7 bases, with 10 bases remaining between them. The CDR3 bases are TGTGCCAGCAGTGTTGGTCCGGGCGGGGAGCTGTTTTTT. Translated: CASSVGPGGELFF.

The J gene is TRBJ1-1, the V gene TRBV7-2; unclear D gene. The germline V and J ends were trimmed by 5 bases and 4 bases, with 11 bases remaining between them. Germline V gene lookup returns CDR1 SGHTA and CDR2 FQGNSA. The CDR3 extends over 13 amino acids. The CDR3 coding sequence is TGTGCCAGCAGCGTCTCAGCGAGCACTGAAGCTTTCTTT. Its protein product is CASSVSASTEAFF.

This clone was counted between two and nine times. J is TRBJ1-1 and V is TRBV28; TRBD1 matches at 7 bases. The CDR3 loop spans 14 amino acids. Germline trimming cut 3 bases from V and 0 bases from J; bases unmatched to any gene: 1. CDR1 is MDHEN, CDR2 SYDVKM, per germline. In DNA, the CDR3 is TGTGCCAGCAGTTTCACAGGGGTGAACACTGAAGCTTTCTTT. This gives the protein CASSFTGVNTEAFF.